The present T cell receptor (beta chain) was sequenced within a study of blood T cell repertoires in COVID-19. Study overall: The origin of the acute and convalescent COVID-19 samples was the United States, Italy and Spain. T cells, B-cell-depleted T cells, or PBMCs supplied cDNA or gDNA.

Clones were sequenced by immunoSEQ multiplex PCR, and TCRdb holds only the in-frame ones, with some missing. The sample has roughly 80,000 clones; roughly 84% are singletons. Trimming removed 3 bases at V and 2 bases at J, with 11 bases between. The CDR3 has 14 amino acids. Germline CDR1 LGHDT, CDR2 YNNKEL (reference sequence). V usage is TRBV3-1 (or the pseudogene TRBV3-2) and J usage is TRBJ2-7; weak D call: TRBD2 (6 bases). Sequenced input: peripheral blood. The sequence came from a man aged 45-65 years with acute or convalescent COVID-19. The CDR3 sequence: CASSQGGDAYEQYF. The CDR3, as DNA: TGTGCCAGCAGCCAGGGGGGAGATGCCTACGAGCAGTACTTC.